This T cell receptor (beta chain) derives from a study of blood T cell repertoires in COVID-19. Study-wide context: Acute and convalescent COVID-19 samples came from the United States, Italy and Spain.

Repertoires were generated with immunoSEQ multiplex PCR, while TCRdb's copy carries only in-frame clones and drops some. The sample includes just over 150,000 clones, approximately 88% of them seen just once. Those enrolled, adults aged roughly 18 to 95 years, came from around 24 US areas. Categorization into cohorts depended on clinical history that participants reported. In Cohort 3, a recovered donor had either two negative PCRs, clearance, or symptom resolution. The CDR3 sequence is 10 residues long. The germline V gene encodes CDR1 SNHLY and CDR2 FYNNEI. The ends were cut back, 8 bases at V and 3 bases at J, with 4 bases in the middle.

The receptor's source is a woman between 50 and 59 years old who had recovered from COVID-19. The sequenced material came from PBMCs or T cells enriched from blood (not recorded which). This chain connects TRBV2 to TRBJ2-5; D call uncertain. The CDR3 protein is CASREETQYF. In DNA, the CDR3 is TGTGCCAGCCGAGAAGAGACCCAGTACTTC.